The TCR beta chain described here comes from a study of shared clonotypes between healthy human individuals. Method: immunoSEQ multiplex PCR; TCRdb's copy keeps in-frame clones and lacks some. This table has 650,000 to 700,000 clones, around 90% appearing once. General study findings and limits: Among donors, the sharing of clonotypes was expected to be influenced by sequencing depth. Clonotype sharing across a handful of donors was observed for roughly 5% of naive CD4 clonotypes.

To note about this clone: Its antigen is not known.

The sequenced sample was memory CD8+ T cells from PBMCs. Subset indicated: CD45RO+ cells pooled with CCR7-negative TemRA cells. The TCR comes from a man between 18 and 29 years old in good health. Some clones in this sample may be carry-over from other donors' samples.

In DNA, the CDR3 is TGCGCCAGCAGCCAAGGAAGCGGGAGATCCAATGAGCAGTTCTTC. The encoded protein is CASSQGSGRSNEQFF. The rearrangement links TRBV4-3 to TRBJ2-1; 8 positions match TRBD2. V shed 1 base, J shed 6 bases, and the junction held 5 bases outside the gene matches. This CDR3 contains 15 residues. Germline CDR1 and CDR2: LGHNA and YSLEER.